This T cell receptor (beta chain) was observed in a study of OX40 agonist ivuxolimab in advanced cancers. Remarks on this clone: Its target is unknown.

Sequencing was performed with immunoSEQ multiplex PCR; in TCRdb, only in-frame clones are kept and a portion is missing. Here the sample spans some 72,000 clones, roughly 90% being singletons. Germline CDR1 and CDR2: MNHNY and SVGAGI (reference sequence). Trimming took off 5 bases at V and 0 bases at J, with 11 bases between the two ends. The CDR3 length is 16 residues. The study, taken as a whole, reports: CD8+ T cells showed, on average, more clonal expansion than CD4+ cells.

The receptor was isolated from an adult with an advanced solid tumor such as melanoma, head and neck, liver or kidney cancer. The J gene is TRBJ2-6, the V gene TRBV6-6; D not resolved. The source was CD4+ or CD8+ T cells sorted from blood, collected in a trial of the OX40 agonist ivuxolimab. CDR3 nucleotide sequence: TGTGCCAGCAGTCCCCAGGCCCCCTCTGGGGCCAACGTCCTGACTTTC. Amino acid sequence: CASSPQAPSGANVLTF.